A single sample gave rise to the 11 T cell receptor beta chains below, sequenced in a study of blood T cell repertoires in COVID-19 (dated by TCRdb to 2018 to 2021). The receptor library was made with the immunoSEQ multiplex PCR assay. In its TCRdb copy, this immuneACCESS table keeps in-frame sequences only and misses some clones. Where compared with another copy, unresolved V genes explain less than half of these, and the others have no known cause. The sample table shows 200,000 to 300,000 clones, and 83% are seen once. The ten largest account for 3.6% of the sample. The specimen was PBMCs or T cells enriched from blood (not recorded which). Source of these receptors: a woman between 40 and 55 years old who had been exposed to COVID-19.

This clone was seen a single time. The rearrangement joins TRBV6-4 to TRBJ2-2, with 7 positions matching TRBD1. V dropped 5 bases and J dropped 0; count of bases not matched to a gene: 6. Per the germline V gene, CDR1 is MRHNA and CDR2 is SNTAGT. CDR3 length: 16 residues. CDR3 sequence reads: CASSSRGGPNTGELFF. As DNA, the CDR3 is TGTGCCAGCAGTTCTAGAGGGGGCCCGAACACCGGGGAGCTGTTTTTT.

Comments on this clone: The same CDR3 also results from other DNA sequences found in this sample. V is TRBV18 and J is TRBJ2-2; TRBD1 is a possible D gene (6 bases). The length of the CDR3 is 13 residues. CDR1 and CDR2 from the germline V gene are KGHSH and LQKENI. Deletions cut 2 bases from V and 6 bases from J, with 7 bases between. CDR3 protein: CASSPTGPGELFF. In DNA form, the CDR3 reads TGTGCCAGCTCACCAACAGGGCCCGGGGAGCTGTTTTTT. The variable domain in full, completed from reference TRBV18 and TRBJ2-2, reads NAGVMQNPRHLVRRRGQEARLRCSPMKGHSHVYWYRQLPEEGLKFMVYLQKENIIDESGMPKERFSAEFPKEGPSILRIQQVVRGDSAAYFCASSPTGPGELFFGEGSRLTVL.

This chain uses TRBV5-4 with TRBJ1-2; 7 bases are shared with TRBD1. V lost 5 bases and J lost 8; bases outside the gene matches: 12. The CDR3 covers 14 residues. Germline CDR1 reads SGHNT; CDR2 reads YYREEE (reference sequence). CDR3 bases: TGTGCCAGCAGGGACGGGACAGCCGGTGGAGGCTACACCTTC. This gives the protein CASRDGTAGGGYTF. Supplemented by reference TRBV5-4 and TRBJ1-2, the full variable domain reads ETGVTQSPTHLIKTRGQQVTLRCSSQSGHNTVSWYQQALGQGPQFIFQYYREEENGRGNFPPRFSGLQFPNYSSELNVNALELDDSALYLCASRDGTAGGGYTFGSGTRLTVV.

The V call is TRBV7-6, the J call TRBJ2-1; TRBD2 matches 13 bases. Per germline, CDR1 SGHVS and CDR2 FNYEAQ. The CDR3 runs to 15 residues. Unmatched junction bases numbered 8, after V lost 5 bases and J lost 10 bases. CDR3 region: CASSLTSGGVREQFF. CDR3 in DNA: TGTGCCAGCAGCCTCACTAGCGGGGGGGTTCGAGAGCAGTTCTTC.

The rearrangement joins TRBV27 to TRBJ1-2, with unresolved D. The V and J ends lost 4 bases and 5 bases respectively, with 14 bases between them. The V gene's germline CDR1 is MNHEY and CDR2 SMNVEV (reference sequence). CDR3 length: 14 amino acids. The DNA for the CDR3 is TGTGCCAGCAGTTACGGGGAAGTAGGGTATGGCTACACCTTC. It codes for CASSYGEVGYGYTF.

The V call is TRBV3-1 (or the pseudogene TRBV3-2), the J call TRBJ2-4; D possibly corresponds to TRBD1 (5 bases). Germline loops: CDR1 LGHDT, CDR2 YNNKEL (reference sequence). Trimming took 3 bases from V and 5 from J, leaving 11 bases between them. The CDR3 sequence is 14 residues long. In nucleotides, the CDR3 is TGTGCCAGCAGCCACCTAGGCAGGGAAAACATTCAGTACTTC. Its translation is CASSHLGRENIQYF.

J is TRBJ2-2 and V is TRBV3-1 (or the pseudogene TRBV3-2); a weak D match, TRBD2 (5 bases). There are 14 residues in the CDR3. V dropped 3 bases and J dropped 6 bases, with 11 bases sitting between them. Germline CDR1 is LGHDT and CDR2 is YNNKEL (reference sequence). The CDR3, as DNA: TGTGCCAGCAGCCACCAACGAGCGGCCGGGGAGCTGTTTTTT. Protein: CASSHQRAAGELFF.

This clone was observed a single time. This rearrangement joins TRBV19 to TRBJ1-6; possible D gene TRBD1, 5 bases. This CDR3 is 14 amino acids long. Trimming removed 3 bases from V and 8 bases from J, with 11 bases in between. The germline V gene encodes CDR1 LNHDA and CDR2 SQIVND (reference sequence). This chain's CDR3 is CASSMGRIDSPLHF. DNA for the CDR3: TGTGCCAGTAGTATGGGGCGCATAGATTCACCCCTCCACTTT. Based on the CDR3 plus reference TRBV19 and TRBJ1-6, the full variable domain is DGGITQSPKYLFRKEGQNVTLSCEQNLNHDAMYWYRQDPGQGLRLIYYSQIVNDFQKGDIAEGYSVSREKKESFPLTVTSAQKNPTAFYLCASSMGRIDSPLHFGNGTRLTVT.

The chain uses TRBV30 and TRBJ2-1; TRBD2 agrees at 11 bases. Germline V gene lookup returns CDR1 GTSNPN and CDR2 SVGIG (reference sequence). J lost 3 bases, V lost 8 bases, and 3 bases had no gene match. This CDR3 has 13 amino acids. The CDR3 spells CAGGTSGYNEQFF. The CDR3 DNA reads TGTGCCGGCGGGACTAGCGGCTACAATGAGCAGTTCTTC.

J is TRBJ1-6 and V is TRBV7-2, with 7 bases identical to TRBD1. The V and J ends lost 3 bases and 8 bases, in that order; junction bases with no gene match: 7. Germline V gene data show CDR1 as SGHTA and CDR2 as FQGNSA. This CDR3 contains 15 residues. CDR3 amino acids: CASSFWVRGDSPLHF. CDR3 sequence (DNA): TGTGCCAGCAGCTTCTGGGTCAGGGGGGATTCACCCCTCCACTTT.

This CDR3 reads CASSPLPNTEAFF. The CDR3 DNA follows: TGTGCCAGCAGTCCACTCCCGAACACTGAAGCTTTCTTT. The chain employs TRBV28 and TRBJ1-1; no firm D call. Germline V CDR1 and CDR2: MDHEN, SYDVKM. The CDR3 loop spans 13 amino acids. The germline V and J ends were trimmed by 5 bases and 1 base, with 8 bases remaining between them.